The 29 T cell receptor beta chains listed next were all sequenced from one sample in a study of shared clonotypes between healthy human individuals. Using immunoSEQ multiplex PCR, the repertoire was profiled, and TCRdb retains in-frame clones only, with some absent. This table has 2 million to 2.5 million clones, around 93% appearing once. CD45RO-negative cells were positively selected for CCR7, leaving out terminally differentiated effector memory CD45RA+ cells. Sequencing was performed on naive CD8+ T cells from PBMCs. All receptors come from a man aged 18 to 35 in good health. Some clones in this sample may be carry-over from other donors' samples.

The rearrangement uses TRBV27 and TRBJ1-1; TRBD1 matches at 7 bases. CDR1 MNHEY and CDR2 SMNVEV come from the germline V gene (reference sequence). The CDR3 has 18 residues. Germline trimming cut 7 bases from V and 4 bases from J; bases unmatched to any gene: 21. CDR3 DNA: TGTGCCAGCAAACCCAGACAGGGACGGTGGTCACGGTCCACTGAAGCTTTCTTT. The encoded protein is CASKPRQGRWSRSTEAFF.

The V call is TRBV5-1, the J call TRBJ1-3, with D possibly matching TRBD1 (5 bases). V lost 5 bases, J lost 4 bases, and 19 bases lay in between. CDR1 and CDR2 from the germline V gene are SGHRS and YFSETQ. CDR3 length equals 16 residues. CDR3: CASSRLQQGFGNTIYF. The CDR3 DNA reads as TGCGCCAGCAGTCGCCTACAGCAGGGTTTCGGAAACACCATATATTTT.

CDR3 coding DNA: TGCGCCAGCAGCCCTGCCTGGTCCTATAATTCACCCCTCCACTTT. It specifies CASSPAWSYNSPLHF. This chain joins TRBV4-1 and TRBJ1-6, with D uncertain. The CDR3 consists of 15 residues. CDR1 is MGHRA, CDR2 YSYEKL, per germline. V lost 4 bases to trimming and J lost 1 base, with 8 bases between them.

The rearrangement uses TRBV19 and TRBJ2-1; 9 nucleotides align to TRBD2. Trimming at V came to 6 bases and at J to 4 bases, leaving 4 bases not matched to a gene. This CDR3 is 14 amino acids long. CDR1 and CDR2 (germline): LNHDA, SQIVND (reference sequence). The CDR3 bases are TGTGCCAGTAGGACTAGCGGAGCTTACAATGAGCAGTTCTTC. This encodes CASRTSGAYNEQFF.

The J gene is TRBJ1-2, the V gene TRBV10-2, with D unclear. This CDR3 comprises 15 residues. With 3 bases removed from V and 2 bases from J, the gap between germline ends came to 13 bases. CDR1 and CDR2 (germline): WSHSY, SAAADI. CDR3 sequence reads: CASSETASTNYGYTF. The CDR3 coding sequence is TGCGCCAGCAGTGAAACAGCTAGCACAAACTATGGCTACACCTTC.

This chain uses TRBV4-1 with TRBJ1-1; no clear D. Trimming pared 5 bases from V and 0 bases from J, leaving 10 bases between. This CDR3 has 14 residues. Germline CDR1 reads MGHRA; CDR2 reads YSYEKL. The CDR3 is CASSSPVLNTEAFF. DNA for the CDR3: TGCGCCAGCAGCTCCCCCGTGCTGAACACTGAAGCTTTCTTT.

The rearrangement joins TRBV19 to TRBJ2-5, with 8 bases lining up with TRBD2. V lost 6 bases to trimming and J lost 5 bases; unmatched junction nucleotides: 11. The CDR3 is 15 residues long. Germline V gene data show CDR1 as LNHDA and CDR2 as SQIVND (reference sequence). The chain's CDR3 is CASSPGGGRLETQYF. DNA for the CDR3: TGTGCCAGTAGCCCGGGCGGGGGGCGGTTGGAGACCCAGTACTTC.

The sample holds a few counts of this clone. The rearrangement joins TRBV29-1 to TRBJ1-1; unclear D gene. There are 13 residues in the CDR3. The V end lost 4 bases, the J end lost 1 base, and 10 bases lay between the germline ends. Germline V CDR1 and CDR2: SQVTM, ANQGSEA. The CDR3: CSVVPWSNTEAFF. The CDR3 bases are TGCAGCGTTGTTCCGTGGTCGAACACTGAAGCTTTCTTT.

The rearrangement links TRBV4-1 to TRBJ1-2; 10 bases match TRBD1. The CDR3 covers 15 residues. Germline values: CDR1 MGHRA, CDR2 YSYEKL. V was pared by 4 bases and J by 2 bases, with 4 bases of the junction left unmatched. The CDR3 DNA follows: TGCGCCAGCAGCCCTGGGACAGGGGTAAACTATGGCTACACCTTC. It encodes CASSPGTGVNYGYTF.

In this sample, this clone turned up once. The chain has TRBV11-2 and TRBJ2-1, with D possibly matching TRBD2 (6 bases). The CDR3 spans 15 residues. The germline V gene encodes CDR1 SGHAT and CDR2 FQNNGV. Trimming removed 4 bases from V and 6 bases from J, with 16 bases in between. CDR3 DNA sequence: TGTGCCAGCAGCTCAACTCTCGGGACTCTCAATGAGCAGTTCTTC. Protein product: CASSSTLGTLNEQFF.

The chain is built from TRBV5-1 and TRBJ2-5; D is unclear. The J call may not be correct, given that the DNA end is closer to TRBJ2-7. In germline, CDR1 is SGHRS, CDR2 YFSETQ. The CDR3 spans 13 residues. The CDR3 sequence: CASSFAEPYEQYF. CDR3 bases: TGCGCCAGCAGCTTTGCGGAACCCTACGAGCAGTACTTC.

This clone was observed a single time. This rearrangement joins TRBV2 to TRBJ2-4, with 10 bases lining up with TRBD1. Germline CDR1 is SNHLY and CDR2 is FYNNEI. This CDR3 has 17 residues. The trim removed 8 bases at V and 4 bases at J, leaving 14 bases unmatched. The CDR3: CASVGHTTGGLKNIQYF. The CDR3, as DNA: TGTGCCAGCGTAGGGCACACGACAGGGGGCTTAAAAAACATTCAGTACTTC.

The rearrangement joins TRBV7-8 to TRBJ2-1; possibly TRBD2 for D (6 bases). This CDR3 has 16 residues. Trimming took off 5 bases at V and 0 bases at J, with 14 bases between the two ends. Germline loops: CDR1 SGHVS, CDR2 FQNEAQ. CDR3 in DNA: TGTGCCAGCAGCCGCTCAGCGGGTCCCTCCTACAATGAGCAGTTCTTC. Translating it yields CASSRSAGPSYNEQFF.

The V gene is TRBV19, the J gene TRBJ2-7; D not resolved. This CDR3 is built from 12 residues. Germline CDR1 and CDR2: LNHDA and SQIVND (reference sequence). V shed 1 base and J shed 6 bases, with 7 bases lying between them. The CDR3 DNA reads TGTGCCAGTAGTATAGGAAGTTCCGAGCAGTACTTC. Translating it yields CASSIGSSEQYF.

This rearrangement joins TRBV7-9 to TRBJ1-2, with a tentative D call TRBD1 (5 bases). V was clipped by 3 bases and J by 7 bases, with 15 bases between them. CDR3 length equals 14 residues. The germline V gene has CDR1 SEHNR and CDR2 FQNEAQ (reference sequence). CDR3 in amino acids: CASSFIGGLGGYTF. CDR3 DNA: TGTGCCAGCAGCTTTATTGGGGGTCTGGGTGGCTACACCTTC.

This clone was seen just once. The chain couples TRBV27 to TRBJ2-2; D possibly uses TRBD1 or TRBD2 (5 bases each). The CDR3 extends over 15 amino acids. The V and J ends lost 3 bases and 4 bases respectively, with 12 bases between them. Germline values: CDR1 MNHEY, CDR2 SMNVEV (reference sequence). CDR3 bases: TGTGCCAGCAGTTTTGGGGCAGGAGGCACCGGGGAGCTGTTTTTT. It is translated as CASSFGAGGTGELFF.

This chain uses TRBV6-1 with TRBJ1-5; possible D gene TRBD1, 5 bases. V lost 6 bases to trimming and J lost 6 bases, with 12 bases between them. CDR3 length equals 13 residues. Germline V gene sequence: CDR1 MNHNS, CDR2 SASEGT. CDR3 sequence (DNA): TGTGCCAGCAGGGGGCGATTGGGTCAGCCCCAGCATTTT. Translation gives CASRGRLGQPQHF.

The J gene is TRBJ2-3, the V gene TRBV5-6; D is possibly TRBD2 (7 bases). Germline CDR1 SGHDT, CDR2 YYEEEE. The CDR3 has 17 residues. Trimming stripped 3 bases from V and 6 bases from J, with 23 bases between. DNA of the CDR3: TGTGCCAGCAGCTCTACCAGGCGCGGGGGCCAATGGGATACGCAGTATTTT. It is translated as CASSSTRRGGQWDTQYF.

This clone appeared a single time. DNA of the CDR3: TGTGCCAGCAGTTTCGACAGGGCCAGTGAAAAACTGTTTTTT. Its protein is CASSFDRASEKLFF. The J gene is TRBJ1-4, the V gene TRBV6-5, with 7 bases that match TRBD1. CDR3 length equals 14 residues. Trimming at V came to 4 bases and at J to 7 bases, leaving 6 bases not matched to a gene. Germline-derived CDR1 and CDR2 are MNHEY and SVGAGI.

J is TRBJ2-7 and V is TRBV27; either TRBD1 or TRBD2 may fit D (5 bases each). Between the trimmed V and J ends, which lost 2 bases and 2 bases, there was a span of 13 bases. CDR3 length: 15 amino acids. Per germline, CDR1 MNHEY and CDR2 SMNVEV (reference sequence). For the CDR3, the DNA is TGTGCCAGCAGTTTACAGCCACGGGGCCCCTACGAGCAGTACTTC. Protein sequence: CASSLQPRGPYEQYF.

The chain combines TRBV16 with TRBJ1-5, with D uncertain. The germline V and J ends were trimmed by 3 bases and 2 bases, with 11 bases remaining between them. Germline V gene data show CDR1 as KGHSY and CDR2 as FQNENV. The CDR3 is made up of 15 amino acids. The CDR3 reads CASSHLETGNQPQHF. The DNA of the CDR3 is TGTGCCAGCAGCCACCTCGAGACTGGCAATCAGCCCCAGCATTTT.

The chain's CDR3 is CASRPTGGPSYEQYF. Here the CDR3 DNA reads TGTGCCAGCAGGCCCACTGGCGGACCCTCCTACGAGCAGTACTTC. The V and J genes are TRBV7-2 and TRBJ2-7; no firm D call. Trimming cost V 6 bases and J 0 bases, with 15 bases left between them. This CDR3 has 15 residues. Germline-derived CDR1 and CDR2 are SGHTA and FQGNSA.

CDR3 sequence: CASSQGISGRYYEQYF. The CDR3, as DNA: TGCGCCAGCAGCCAAGGAATCAGCGGGCGGTACTACGAGCAGTACTTC. V is TRBV4-3 and J is TRBJ2-7; D is perhaps TRBD2 (6 bases). The CDR3 is made up of 16 amino acids. CDR1 is LGHNA, CDR2 YSLEER, per germline. V was shortened by 1 base and J by 3 bases, with 16 bases between the two germline ends.

The chain recombines TRBV7-6 with TRBJ2-6, with a possible D match to TRBD1 (6 bases). The germline V gene has CDR1 SGHVS and CDR2 FNYEAQ. The ends were cut back, 3 bases at V and 0 bases at J, with 27 bases in the middle. The CDR3 has 22 residues. The CDR3, as DNA: TGTGCCAGCAGCTTCCTTTTCCCAGCAGGGGCGCAGACCGGCTCTGGGGCCAACGTCCTGACTTTC. Amino acid sequence: CASSFLFPAGAQTGSGANVLTF. Drawing the rest from reference TRBV7-6 and TRBJ2-6, the complete variable domain is GAGVSQSPRYKVTKRGQDVALRCDPISGHVSLYWYRQALGQGPEFLTYFNYEAQQDKSGLPNDRFSAERPEGSISTLTIQRTEQRDSAMYRCASSFLFPAGAQTGSGANVLTFGAGSRLTVL.

V usage is TRBV21-1 and J usage is TRBJ2-5. TRBV21-1 is given as a pseudogene. The CDR3 spans 16 residues. The CDR3 sequence: CASSNRGGHPGETQYF. The CDR3 nucleotides read TGTGCCAGCAGCAACAGGGGAGGCCACCCTGGGGAGACCCAGTACTTC.

V and J are TRBV5-4 and TRBJ1-2; 7 bases fit TRBD1. This CDR3 spans 18 amino acids. V lost 0 bases to trimming and J lost 3 bases; unmatched junction nucleotides: 14. The V gene's germline CDR1 is SGHNT and CDR2 YYREEE (reference sequence). CDR3 DNA: TGTGCCAGCAGCTTGGGTCCCCAGACGACAGGGCCCTACTATGGCTACACCTTC. This sequence encodes CASSLGPQTTGPYYGYTF.

In this sample, this clone turned up once. The identical CDR3 is also encoded by other nucleotide sequences in the sample. The chain carries TRBV27 and TRBJ2-1; TRBD2 matches 11 bases. The CDR3 contains 15 residues. Germline V gives CDR1 MNHEY, CDR2 SMNVEV (reference sequence). Trimming took 1 base from V and 4 from J; bases not matched to a gene: 0. CDR3 sequence reads: CASSLLAGGYNEQFF. Written as DNA, the CDR3 is TGTGCCAGCAGTTTATTAGCGGGAGGGTACAATGAGCAGTTCTTC.

This chain links TRBV15 with TRBJ2-7, with D possibly matching TRBD2 (6 bases). CDR3 length: 13 amino acids. Germline values: CDR1 LNHNV, CDR2 YYDKDF (reference sequence). V was shortened by 3 bases and J by 4 bases, with 10 bases between the two germline ends. The CDR3 DNA sequence: TGTGCCACCAGCAGGGCGGGGAAGTACGAGCAGTACTTC. Translating it yields CATSRAGKYEQYF.

In DNA, the CDR3 is TGTGCCAGTCCTGGGACTAGCGGGAGTGGGGATCTGGAGACCCAGTACTTC. This codes for CASPGTSGSGDLETQYF. The V and J genes are TRBV19 and TRBJ2-5; 14 bases are a match to TRBD2. Germline assignment: CDR1 LNHDA and CDR2 SQIVND (reference sequence). The CDR3 consists of 17 residues. V dropped 8 bases and J dropped 5; count of bases not matched to a gene: 13.